This T cell receptor beta chain is from a study of shared clonotypes between healthy human individuals. The overall study: Each donor contributed plates that comprised three CD4 naive, three CD4 memory, two CD8 naive and one CD8 memory. Broader study findings: An expected dependence of interdonor clonotype sharing on sequencing depth was noted.

The method was immunoSEQ multiplex PCR; TCRdb's version includes in-frame clones alone and lacks a portion of them. This table holds more than 2,000,000 clones, 90% to 95% found once. Participating donors were healthy, HIV-negative adults free of recent acute infections or vaccinations. The investigators split CD4+ cells into a CD45RA+ naive subset and a CD45RA-negative memory subset. To note about this clone: Its specificity is unknown.

Sample: naive CD4+ T cells from PBMCs. Subset here: CD45RA+ positively selected. This clonotype was sampled from a man younger than 35 in good health. Some clones in this sample may be carry-over from other donors' samples.

This CDR3 reads CASSLNTGPSYEQYF. In DNA form, the CDR3 reads TGTGCCAGCAGCTTAAATACCGGGCCTTCCTACGAGCAGTACTTC. The chain employs TRBV11-2 and TRBJ2-7; D remains ambiguous. The V end was cut by 2 bases, the J end by 1 base, with 12 bases between. CDR3 length: 15 residues. Looked up from germline, CDR1 is SGHAT and CDR2 is FQNNGV.